This T cell receptor beta chain was captured by sequencing in a study of CD4 T cells in relation to SARS-CoV-2 and coronaviruses. The overall study: After less than eleven days of antigen culture, PBMC TCR beta CDR3s were sequenced.

Before the COVID-19 pandemic, during about 2011-2019, CD4+ T cells were taken from unexposed donors. Isolation of CD4+ T cells took place after about 9 days in culture. The CDR3 totals 14 residues. Trimming at V came to 5 bases and at J to 7 bases, leaving 7 bases not matched to a gene. CDR1 and CDR2 (germline): KGHDR, SFDVKD. About this clone: What it binds is unknown.

Method: immunoSEQ multiplex PCR; TCRdb's copy keeps in-frame clones and lacks some. The top ten hold roughly 14% of the sample, which has about 29,000 clones, less than 85% seen once. This TCR was sampled from a human donor in good health. The sequencing sample was made of CD4+ T cells from PBMCs, cultured in vitro. The J gene is TRBJ2-1, the V gene TRBV24-1; 7 bases align to TRBD1. CDR3 sequence (DNA): TGTGCCACCAGTGGTCCTACAGGGGATAATGAGCAGTTCTTC. Protein product: CATSGPTGDNEQFF.